This T cell receptor beta chain was sequenced during a study of cytomegalovirus exposure and HLA in healthy donors. Whole-study findings and limits: TCR beta V- and J-gene trimming, according to a later analysis, was linked to a missense DCLRE1C variant. Later on, analysis showed that most CMV-associated TCR beta chains appeared to be HLA-restricted. Being indistinguishable, some V segments were excluded, TRBV6-2 and TRBV6-3 among them.

Nominally healthy donors provided the samples, though records likely missed some immune exposures. The PCR ran on 60 Vbeta and 13 Jbeta primers. The method was immunoSEQ multiplex PCR; TCRdb's version includes in-frame clones alone and lacks a portion of them. The sample includes fewer than 100,000 clones, roughly 73% seen only once; the top ten take around 2.5%. V lost 4 bases and J lost 3; bases outside the gene matches: 6. Germline loops: CDR1 MGHDK, CDR2 SYGVNS. This CDR3 spans 15 amino acids. On this clone: What it recognizes is unknown.

The sample consisted of PBMCs. The J gene is TRBJ1-2, the V gene TRBV25-1, with 9 bases identical to TRBD1. This receptor was identified in a male donor in good health and CMV-seropositive. The CDR3 DNA sequence: TGTGCCAGCAGTGCATCGGACAGGGGCTACTATGGCTACACCTTC. Amino acids: CASSASDRGYYGYTF.